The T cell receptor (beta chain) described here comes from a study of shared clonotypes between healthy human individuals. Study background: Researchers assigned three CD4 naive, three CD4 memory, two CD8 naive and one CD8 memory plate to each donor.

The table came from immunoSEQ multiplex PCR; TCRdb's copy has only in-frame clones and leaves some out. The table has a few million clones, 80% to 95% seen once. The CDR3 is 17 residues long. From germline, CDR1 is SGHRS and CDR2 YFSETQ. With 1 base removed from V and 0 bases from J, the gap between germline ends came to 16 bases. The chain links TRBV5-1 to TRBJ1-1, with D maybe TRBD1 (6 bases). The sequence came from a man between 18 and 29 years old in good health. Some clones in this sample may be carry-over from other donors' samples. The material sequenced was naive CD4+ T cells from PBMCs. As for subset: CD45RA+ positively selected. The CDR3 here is CASSLFPQGQMNTEAFF. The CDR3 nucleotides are TGCGCCAGCAGCTTGTTCCCCCAGGGGCAAATGAACACTGAAGCTTTCTTT. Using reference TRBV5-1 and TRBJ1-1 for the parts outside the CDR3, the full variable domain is KAGVTQTPRYLIKTRGQQVTLSCSPISGHRSVSWYQQTPGQGLQFLFEYFSETQRNKGNFPGRFSGRQFSNSRSEMNVSTLELGDSALYLCASSLFPQGQMNTEAFFGQGTRLTVV.